The clone carrying this T cell receptor (beta chain) has just a few counts. The antigen is undetermined. These data originate in a study of T-cell memory formation after mild COVID-19. Study-wide background: The two donors had largely donor-specific TCR clusters.

Study findings and constraints: Pre-infection memory harbored some responding clones, suggesting cross-reactive memory joined. SARS-CoV-2 specificity was not confirmed for second-wave clones peaking on day 37.

Per germline, CDR1 MGHRA and CDR2 YSYEKL. The V gene lost 1 base and the J gene lost 10 bases, with 11 bases spanning the gap. There are 13 residues in the CDR3. MiXCR, run by TCRdb on the 5' RACE reads, gives a single entry per CDR3 protein. This table has approximately 400,000 distinct CDR3 sequences, approximately 24% appearing once. Sequences were obtained from PBMCs or a T cell subset sorted from them (not recorded which). V gene TRBV4-1 combines with J gene TRBJ2-1; D is undetermined. The receptor comes from an adult woman who had mild COVID-19 (a few samples of this study predate the infection). Cell type and time point are not known. This CDR3 is CASSQALKWEQFF. The CDR3 nucleotides read TGCGCCAGCAGCCAAGCTCTTAAGTGGGAGCAGTTCTTC.